Below, 32 T cell receptor beta chains from the same sample are listed, as sequenced in a study of T cell changes during pregnancy in multiple sclerosis. The method was immunoSEQ multiplex PCR; TCRdb's version includes in-frame clones alone and lacks a portion of them. The repertoire holds 40,000 to 55,000 clones, with roughly nine tenths as singletons. The material was CD4+ T cells from peripheral blood mononuclear cells, obtained after pregnancy. These receptors originate from a female donor with multiple sclerosis, enrolled in a pregnancy study.

The chain recombines TRBV5-1 with TRBJ1-3; 7 bases map to TRBD1. V was clipped by 1 base and J by 0 bases; unmatched bases: 7. This CDR3 comprises 17 residues. Germline CDR1 SGHRS, CDR2 YFSETQ. The CDR3 loop is CASSLFHTGASGNTIYF. The CDR3 coding sequence is TGCGCCAGCAGCTTGTTTCACACAGGGGCCTCTGGAAACACCATATATTTT.

This clone has a handful of counts. The J gene is TRBJ2-2, the V gene TRBV6-6; weak D call: TRBD2 (6 bases). Trimming removed 7 bases from V and 7 bases from J, with 19 bases in between. Germline V gives CDR1 MNHNY, CDR2 SVGAGI (reference sequence). There are 15 residues in the CDR3. As DNA, the CDR3 is TGTGCCAGCATTCTCCATACTGCGGGGAACGGGGAGCTGTTTTTT. Protein product: CASILHTAGNGELFF.

This chain uses TRBV9 with TRBJ2-1; the match to TRBD1 covers 9 bases. This CDR3 has 15 amino acids. J gave up 7 bases and V 4 bases, and 9 bases lay outside the gene matches. Germline V CDR1 and CDR2: SGDLS, YYNGEE. CDR3 in DNA: TGTGCCAGCAGCCCAACCTTCGGGACAGGGAATGAGCAGTTCTTC. Its translation is CASSPTFGTGNEQFF.

This chain joins TRBV2 and TRBJ1-5, with TRBD1 identical over 8 bases. The CDR3 consists of 13 residues. J lost 4 bases, V lost 4 bases, and 0 bases had no gene match. Germline V CDR1 and CDR2: SNHLY, FYNNEI. The CDR3 reads CASSGQGNQPQHF. The CDR3 region has the DNA TGTGCCAGCAGTGGACAGGGGAATCAGCCCCAGCATTTT.

This chain's CDR3 is CASSQESFSVYEQYF. DNA of the CDR3: TGTGCCAGCAGCCAAGAGAGTTTTTCGGTCTACGAGCAGTACTTC. The V call is TRBV14, the J call TRBJ2-7; no reliable D call. CDR1 is SGHDN and CDR2 is FVKESK in the germline V gene. This CDR3 has 15 amino acids. Trimming pared 0 bases from V and 3 bases from J, leaving 12 bases between.

As for this clone: The sample contains more than one DNA sequence encoding this CDR3. The chain employs TRBV11-2 and TRBJ2-1; 8 bases fit TRBD2. This CDR3 is 15 amino acids long. Germline trimming cut 5 bases from V and 0 bases from J; bases unmatched to any gene: 3. Germline V gene sequence: CDR1 SGHAT, CDR2 FQNNGV. CDR3 protein: CASSLSGSSYNEQFF. As DNA, the CDR3 is TGTGCCAGCAGCCTAAGCGGGAGCTCCTACAATGAGCAGTTCTTC. Full variable domain (remainder filled in from reference TRBV11-2 and TRBJ2-1): EAGVAQSPRYKIIEKRQSVAFWCNPISGHATLYWYQQILGQGPKLLIQFQNNGVVDDSQLPKDRFSAERLKGVDSTLKIQPAKLEDSAVYLCASSLSGSSYNEQFFGPGTRLTVL.

The V gene is TRBV5-4, the J gene TRBJ2-5, with unresolved D. With 2 bases removed from V and 5 bases from J, the gap between germline ends came to 13 bases. Germline assignment: CDR1 SGHNT and CDR2 YYREEE (reference sequence). CDR3 length: 14 residues. CDR3 sequence: CASSFGLEMETQYF. As DNA, the CDR3 is TGTGCCAGCAGCTTTGGGCTTGAGATGGAGACCCAGTACTTC.

The gene calls are TRBV6-1 and TRBJ1-2, with 8 positions matching TRBD1. J gave up 8 bases and V 7 bases, and 12 bases lay outside the gene matches. The CDR3 runs 14 residues. From germline, CDR1 is MNHNS and CDR2 SASEGT. CDR3 in amino acids: CASTHDRGGVGYTF. The CDR3 nucleotides read TGTGCCAGCACCCACGACAGGGGAGGTGTGGGCTACACCTTC.

The V call is TRBV6-5, the J call TRBJ2-7; 7 nucleotides agree with TRBD1. The germline gives CDR1 MNHEY, CDR2 SVGAGI. The CDR3 extends over 13 amino acids. Trimming took 2 bases from V and 4 from J; bases not matched to a gene: 2. CDR3 sequence (DNA): TGTGCCAGCAGTTACACGGGACAGTACGAGCAGTACTTC. It specifies CASSYTGQYEQYF.

The CDR3 loop reads CASSLGQGFQTQYF. The DNA of the CDR3 is TGCGCCAGCAGCTTAGGTCAGGGATTCCAGACCCAGTACTTC. The chain recombines TRBV5-1 with TRBJ2-5; possibly TRBD1 for D (5 bases). V was clipped by 2 bases and J by 6 bases, with 14 bases between them. The CDR3 loop spans 14 amino acids. Germline-derived CDR1 and CDR2 are SGHRS and YFSETQ. The full variable domain, completed using reference TRBV5-1 and TRBJ2-5, is KAGVTQTPRYLIKTRGQQVTLSCSPISGHRSVSWYQQTPGQGLQFLFEYFSETQRNKGNFPGRFSGRQFSNSRSEMNVSTLELGDSALYLCASSLGQGFQTQYFGPGTRLLVL.

The chain joins TRBV28 to TRBJ1-5; TRBD1 matches at 8 bases. After removal of 4 bases from V and 2 bases from J, the junction contained 1 base not matched to a gene. Germline loops: CDR1 MDHEN, CDR2 SYDVKM. This CDR3 is built from 14 residues. This chain's CDR3 is CASSSQGGNQPQHF. DNA of the CDR3: TGTGCCAGCAGTTCACAGGGGGGCAATCAGCCCCAGCATTTT.

This clone came up a few times. The rearrangement joins TRBV30 to TRBJ2-7; a possible D gene is TRBD1 (6 bases). Germline-derived CDR1 and CDR2 are GTSNPN and SVGIG (reference sequence). Trimming shortened V by 5 bases and J by 1 base, and 15 bases separated the two germline ends. The CDR3 is 14 residues long. The CDR3 bases are TGTGCCTGGCAATCGGACAGACAATCCTACGAGCAGTACTTC. Its translation is CAWQSDRQSYEQYF.

The J gene is TRBJ1-3, the V gene TRBV30; D is unclear. V lost 4 bases to trimming and J lost 4 bases, with 8 bases between them. The CDR3 has 12 residues. Germline CDR1 and CDR2: GTSNPN and SVGIG (reference sequence). As DNA, the CDR3 is TGTGCCTGGACAGTTAAGGGAAACACCATATATTTT. Translated, it gives CAWTVKGNTIYF.

J is TRBJ2-7 and V is TRBV5-1, with D perhaps matching TRBD1 (6 bases). The CDR3 contains 15 residues. Trimming stripped 1 base from V and 0 bases from J, with 11 bases between. The germline V gene encodes CDR1 SGHRS and CDR2 YFSETQ. The CDR3: CASSLIPGDSYEQYF. CDR3 DNA: TGCGCCAGCAGCTTGATCCCAGGGGACTCCTACGAGCAGTACTTC.

This chain uses TRBV7-8 with TRBJ2-7; TRBD2 matches at 12 bases. The germline V gene has CDR1 SGHVS and CDR2 FQNEAQ. The V segment lost 5 bases and the J segment 5 bases; nucleotides outside the gene matches: 7. The CDR3 contains 15 residues. The DNA of the CDR3 is TGTGCCAGCAGCACCCGACTAGCGGGAGTCAACGAGCAGTACTTC. Protein sequence: CASSTRLAGVNEQYF.

The genes are TRBV2 and TRBJ1-5, with D perhaps matching TRBD1 (6 bases). The CDR3 loop spans 14 amino acids. V was cut by 3 bases and J by 1 base, with 7 bases left in between. Per the germline V gene, CDR1 is SNHLY and CDR2 is FYNNEI. The CDR3 bases are TGTGCCAGCAGTGAGGGACACAGCAATCAGCCCCAGCATTTT. Translating gives CASSEGHSNQPQHF.

The chain recombines TRBV6-5 with TRBJ1-1, with D unresolved. The CDR3 has 13 residues. Germline V lookup: CDR1 MNHEY, CDR2 SVGAGI. The V end lost 11 bases, the J end lost 10 bases, and 23 bases lay between the germline ends. The CDR3 region is CACGEFSPVGAFF. The DNA for the CDR3 is TGTGCCTGCGGTGAGTTCTCACCCGTCGGAGCTTTCTTT.

The chain combines TRBV29-1 with TRBJ1-2; D gene ambiguous. The CDR3 is made up of 15 amino acids. V lost 7 bases, J lost 8 bases, and 26 bases lay in between. The germline CDR1 and CDR2 sequences are SQVTM and ANQGSEA. The CDR3, as DNA: TGCAGCGCTCCGGTGTCCTATCAAGGAGTAGGAGGCTACACCTTC. Translating it yields CSAPVSYQGVGGYTF.

The chain carries TRBV30 and TRBJ2-7; weak D call: TRBD1 (5 bases). In germline, CDR1 is GTSNPN, CDR2 SVGIG (reference sequence). Trimming shortened V by 1 base and J by 8 bases, and 15 bases separated the two germline ends. The CDR3 length is 13 residues. CDR3 DNA sequence: TGTGCCTGGAGTGCGGACGGTGTGGGGCAGCAGTACTTC. It codes for CAWSADGVGQQYF.

V is TRBV5-1 and J is TRBJ2-1, with TRBD2 identical over 9 bases. The V segment lost 0 bases and the J segment 3 bases; nucleotides outside the gene matches: 4. The germline V gene has CDR1 SGHRS and CDR2 YFSETQ. This CDR3 has 16 amino acids. The CDR3 sequence: CASSLDAGGVYNEQFF. DNA of the CDR3: TGCGCCAGCAGCTTGGACGCGGGGGGGGTCTACAATGAGCAGTTCTTC.

The V and J genes are TRBV9 and TRBJ2-1; 8 bases agree with TRBD2. Germline assignment: CDR1 SGDLS and CDR2 YYNGEE. V lost 0 bases, J lost 4 bases, and 6 bases stayed unmatched. The CDR3 is 16 residues long. The CDR3 reads CASSVGSTSGYNEQFF. For the CDR3, the DNA is TGTGCCAGCAGCGTAGGATCCACTAGCGGTTACAATGAGCAGTTCTTC.

V gene TRBV29-1 combines with J gene TRBJ1-1; D gene ambiguous. Between the trimmed V and J ends, which lost 4 bases and 0 bases, there was a span of 9 bases. This CDR3 spans 13 amino acids. The germline gives CDR1 SQVTM, CDR2 ANQGSEA. The CDR3 region is CSVVEFLNTEAFF. The CDR3, as DNA: TGCAGCGTTGTAGAGTTCTTGAACACTGAAGCTTTCTTT.

The rearrangement uses TRBV2 and TRBJ2-7, with 8 bases lining up with TRBD2. Germline values: CDR1 SNHLY, CDR2 FYNNEI. V was clipped by 7 bases and J by 3 bases; unmatched bases: 14. This CDR3 spans 16 amino acids. The CDR3: CASTVNAGGGVYEQYF. The CDR3 DNA follows: TGTGCCAGCACCGTGAACGCGGGGGGAGGCGTCTACGAGCAGTACTTC.

To note about this clone: A junction end diverges from the germline sequence, so it may reflect a read error. The chain has TRBV20-1 and TRBJ2-4, with D perhaps matching TRBD1 (5 bases). The V gene's germline CDR1 is DFQATT and CDR2 SNEGSKA (reference sequence). The CDR3 consists of 8 residues. The CDR3 DNA reads as TGCAGTGCTGCAGGGCGGAACTTC. Its translation: CSAAGRNF.

This clone is a singleton in its sample. This chain joins TRBV29-1 and TRBJ2-1; TRBD2 matches at 12 bases. Germline assignment: CDR1 SQVTM and CDR2 ANQGSEA. The CDR3 spans 14 residues. The V gene end was trimmed by 6 bases and the J gene end by 7 bases; junction bases not matched to a gene: 7. CDR3 DNA: TGCAGCGTCCTCGGACTAGCGGGGCCTAATGAGCAGTTCTTC. It is translated as CSVLGLAGPNEQFF.

The V and J genes are TRBV28 and TRBJ2-7, with D perhaps TRBD2 (7 bases). Trimming removed 3 bases from V and 3 bases from J, with 12 bases in between. CDR1 is MDHEN, CDR2 SYDVKM, per germline. The CDR3 covers 14 residues. CDR3 nucleotide sequence: TGTGCCAGCAGTTTCGGCGGGGGCCTCTACGAGCAGTACTTC. It codes for CASSFGGGLYEQYF.

The rearrangement joins TRBV9 to TRBJ2-1; D not certain. Germline V gene lookup returns CDR1 SGDLS and CDR2 YYNGEE. The V end was cut by 0 bases, the J end by 10 bases, with 14 bases between. The CDR3 has 14 amino acids. CDR3 region: CASSVGVLPGEQFF. The CDR3, as DNA: TGTGCCAGCAGCGTAGGGGTCCTCCCCGGGGAGCAGTTCTTC.

The CDR3 here is CASSTSGGGNEKLFF. The CDR3, as DNA: TGTGCCAGTAGTACTTCAGGGGGTGGTAATGAAAAACTGTTTTTT. V gene TRBV19 combines with J gene TRBJ1-4; 7 nucleotides align to TRBD1. J was trimmed by 4 bases and V by 4 bases; bases with no gene match: 6. Germline CDR1 is LNHDA and CDR2 is SQIVND (reference sequence). The CDR3 extends over 15 amino acids.

This sequence joins TRBV4-1 and TRBJ1-1; D not resolved. Deletions cut 4 bases from V and 0 bases from J, with 15 bases between. CDR1 is MGHRA, CDR2 YSYEKL, per germline. CDR3 length: 16 amino acids. The CDR3 nucleotides are TGCGCCAGCAGCCGACAACCCGGCGAACTGAACACTGAAGCTTTCTTT. It encodes CASSRQPGELNTEAFF.

The chain combines TRBV6-4 with TRBJ2-1; 14 bases align to TRBD2. V trimming: 9 bases; J trimming: 3 bases; junction bases outside the gene matches: 10. The CDR3 sequence is 17 residues long. CDR1 and CDR2 from the germline V gene are MRHNA and SNTAGT. The CDR3 is CARTGLAGVGNYNEQFF. Here the CDR3 DNA reads TGTGCCAGGACGGGACTAGCGGGAGTTGGGAACTACAATGAGCAGTTCTTC.

The V gene is TRBV6-5, the J gene TRBJ1-2; TRBD1 agrees at 8 bases. CDR1 and CDR2 from the germline V gene are MNHEY and SVGAGI. V lost 6 bases, J lost 13 bases, and 10 bases stayed unmatched. CDR3 length: 12 amino acids. This CDR3 reads CASRPGTGAGTF. The CDR3 DNA sequence: TGTGCCAGCAGACCCGGGACAGGAGCTGGCACCTTC.

The chain carries TRBV12-5 and TRBJ1-1; D call uncertain. The germline V and J ends were trimmed by 4 bases and 6 bases, with 15 bases remaining between them. Germline CDR1 reads LGHNT; CDR2 reads FRNRAP. The CDR3 runs to 14 residues. CDR3 amino acids: CASGSDYGFAEAFF. Written as DNA, the CDR3 is TGTGCTAGTGGTTCCGATTACGGTTTCGCTGAAGCTTTCTTT.